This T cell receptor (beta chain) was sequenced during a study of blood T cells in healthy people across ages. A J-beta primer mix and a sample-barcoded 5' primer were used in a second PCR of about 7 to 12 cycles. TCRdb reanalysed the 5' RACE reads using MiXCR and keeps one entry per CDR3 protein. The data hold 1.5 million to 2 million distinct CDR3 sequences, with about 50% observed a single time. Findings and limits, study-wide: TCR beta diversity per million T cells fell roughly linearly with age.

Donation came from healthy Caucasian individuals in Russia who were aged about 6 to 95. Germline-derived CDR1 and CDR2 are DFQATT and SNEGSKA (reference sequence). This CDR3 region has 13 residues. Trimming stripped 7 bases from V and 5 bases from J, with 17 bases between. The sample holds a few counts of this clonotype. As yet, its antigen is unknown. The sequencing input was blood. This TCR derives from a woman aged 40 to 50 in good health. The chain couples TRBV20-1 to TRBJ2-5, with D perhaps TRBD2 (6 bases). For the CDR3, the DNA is TGCAGTGAGATGACTAGTCGTTCGGAGACCCAGTACTTC. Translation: CSEMTSRSETQYF.